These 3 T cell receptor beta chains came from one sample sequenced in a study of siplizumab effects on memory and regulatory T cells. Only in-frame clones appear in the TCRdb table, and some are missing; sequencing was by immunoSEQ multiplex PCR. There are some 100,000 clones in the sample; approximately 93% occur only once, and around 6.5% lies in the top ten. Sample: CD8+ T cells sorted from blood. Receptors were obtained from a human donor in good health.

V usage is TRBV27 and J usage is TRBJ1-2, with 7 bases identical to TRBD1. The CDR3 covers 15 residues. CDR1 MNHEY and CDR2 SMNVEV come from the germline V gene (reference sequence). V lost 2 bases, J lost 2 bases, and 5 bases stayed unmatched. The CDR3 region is CASSLGGGGNYGYTF. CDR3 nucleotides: TGTGCCAGCAGTTTAGGAGGGGGCGGAAACTATGGCTACACCTTC.

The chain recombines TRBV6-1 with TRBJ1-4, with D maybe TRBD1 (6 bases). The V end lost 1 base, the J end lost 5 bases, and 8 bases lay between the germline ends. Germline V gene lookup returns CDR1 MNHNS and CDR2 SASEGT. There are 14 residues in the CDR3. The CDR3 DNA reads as TGTGCCAGCAGTGAAGGGCAGGGGAATGAAAAACTGTTTTTT. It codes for CASSEGQGNEKLFF.

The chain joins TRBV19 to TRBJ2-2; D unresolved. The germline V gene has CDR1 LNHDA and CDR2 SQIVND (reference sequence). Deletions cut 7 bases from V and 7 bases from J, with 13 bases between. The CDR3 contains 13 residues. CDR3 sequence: CASTTYSGGELFF. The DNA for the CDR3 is TGTGCCAGTACCACATACTCGGGCGGGGAGCTGTTTTTT.